Presented here are 2 T cell receptor beta chains from one specimen sequenced in a study of Ad26.COV2.S vaccination and SARS-CoV-2 variants (dated by TCRdb to the early 2020s). Libraries came from the immunoSEQ multiplex PCR assay. TCRdb took this table from immuneACCESS and kept in-frame rearrangements with V and J called. Such tables lack part of the clones; where checked against another copy, unresolved V genes explain under half of the gap, and the rest is unexplained. The sample yields about 180,000 clones; 87% were counted once. The ten biggest clones cover about 5.5% of the sample. The sample's time point label, in plain terms: individuals recovered from natural SARS-CoV-2 infection. Here the sequenced sample was peripheral blood, taken after recovery from COVID-19. The receptor source for this set is a human donor who had recovered from COVID-19.

The count of this clone is one. The rearrangement joins TRBV5-1 to TRBJ2-7, with TRBD1 as a possible D gene (5 bases). This CDR3 spans 15 amino acids. Germline-derived CDR1 and CDR2 are SGHRS and YFSETQ. V was clipped by 0 bases and J by 4 bases, with 14 bases between them. The DNA of the CDR3 is TGCGCCAGCAGCTTGGAGCCAGGGAATATTTACGAGCAGTACTTC. This translates into CASSLEPGNIYEQYF.

The sample holds a few counts of this clone. The chain uses TRBV30 and TRBJ2-3; D is ambiguous. The CDR3 is 13 residues long. The V gene's germline CDR1 is GTSNPN and CDR2 SVGIG (reference sequence). Trimming took 0 bases from V and 5 from J, leaving 9 bases between them. CDR3 amino acids: CAWSVSGLDTQYF. For the CDR3, the DNA is TGTGCCTGGAGTGTCTCCGGGTTAGATACGCAGTATTTT.